At least ten counts were recorded for the clone carrying this TCR beta chain. Its antigen is unidentified. The data are from a study of T cells after yellow fever vaccination. Whole-study findings and limits: Abundant clonotypes from the bulk population could have been carried over as contaminants into FACS-sorted repertoires.

A single record per CDR3 protein comes from TCRdb applying MiXCR to the 5' RACE reads. The table includes around 100,000 distinct CDR3 sequences, roughly 8.9% detected once. The germline V gene has CDR1 SGHRS and CDR2 YFSETQ. The CDR3 length is 17 residues. Trimming at V came to 4 bases and at J to 5 bases, leaving 17 bases not matched to a gene. This receptor was identified in a man younger than 45 who received the YFV17D yellow fever vaccine. The chain couples TRBV5-1 to TRBJ2-7; 8 bases agree with TRBD2. Sequences were derived from CD8+ T cells sorted from PBMCs, sampled 45 days after the yellow fever booster vaccination. In DNA form, the CDR3 reads TGCGCCAGCAGCGCGACTCCGGGACTAGTCTCGGGAAACGAGCAGTACTTC. It translates to CASSATPGLVSGNEQYF.